The rows below give T cell receptor beta chains drawn from one sample of a study of shared clonotypes between healthy human individuals. The table came from immunoSEQ multiplex PCR; TCRdb's copy has only in-frame clones and leaves some out. Counted here are 1.5 million to 1.9 million clones, around 98% occurring once; the ten biggest clones make up 0.4% to 0.55%. The sample taken for sequencing was naive CD4+ T cells sorted from blood. These receptors originate from a man aged 30 to 45 in good health. Each CDR3 is given with its conserved first and last residue. The D gene is left open where the match is weak. The size field is filled for only some rows; it gives once, few, many or a size class.

TRBV19	.	TRBJ2-6	TRBD1	TGTGCCAGTAGTATAGATCAGGGGGCCTCTGGGGCCAACGTCCTGACTTTC	CASSIDQGASGANVLTF
TRBV19	.	TRBJ1-5	TRBD1	TGTGCCAGTAGCGAACGACAGGGGGCTGGAAATCAGCCCCAGCATTTT	CASSERQGAGNQPQHF
TRBV10-3	few	TRBJ2-2	.	TGTGCCATCAGGGAGACGGCGGGGCCCGGGGAGCTGTTTTTT	CAIRETAGPGELFF
TRBV28	.	TRBJ2-7	.	TGTGCCAGCAGTTTAAGCCAGTACGAGCAGTACTTC	CASSLSQYEQYF
TRBV7-3	once	TRBJ2-5	TRBD1	TGTGCCAGCAGCTTGAGTACAACAGGGGGTGCGGGGACCCAGTACTTC	CASSLSTTGGAGTQYF
TRBV9	once	TRBJ1-5	.	TGTGCCAGCAGCGTAGTAGGGCCCGTCGGTAGGTATAGCAATCAGCCCCAGCATTTT	CASSVVGPVGRYSNQPQHF
TRBV10-1	.	TRBJ2-7	TRBD2	TGCGCCAGCAGTGAGTTCCCTAGCGGTCCTCCCTACGAGCAGTACTTC	CASSEFPSGPPYEQYF
TRBV29-1	.	TRBJ2-3	.	TGCAGCGTTGGAAAGGGGAATAAAGATACGCAGTATTTT	CSVGKGNKDTQYF
TRBV28	.	TRBJ2-7	TRBD1	TGTGCCAGCAGTCAACAGGGGGCGCGGTACGAGCAGTACTTC	CASSQQGARYEQYF
TRBV28	.	TRBJ2-7	TRBD2	TGTGCCAGCAGCTCATCACTAGCGGTGAGGGAGCAGTACTTC	CASSSSLAVREQYF
TRBV15	.	TRBJ2-7	TRBD2	TGTGCCACCAGCAGAGGGGGATTCCCGAGCGGGGGTAACTCCTACGAGCAGTACTTC	CATSRGGFPSGGNSYEQYF
TRBV14	.	TRBJ2-3	.	TGTGCCAGCAGCCAAGGGGGATGGAAGCAGTATTTT	CASSQGGWKQYF
TRBV30	.	TRBJ2-5	.	TGTGCCTGGAGTGGGAAAGAGACCCAGTACTTC	CAWSGKETQYF
TRBV18	.	TRBJ1-1	.	TGTGCCAGCTCACCATTATATTCCGAAGAGACTGAAGCTTTCTTT	CASSPLYSEETEAFF
TRBV28	.	TRBJ2-7	.	TGTGCCAGCAGTTTTCCAGGGGTGGAGAGGTACGAGCAGTACTTC	CASSFPGVERYEQYF
TRBV11-3	.	TRBJ2-1	TRBD2	TGTGCCAGCAGCTTAGTTCGGGGCGGGAGGTCTGAGCAGTTCTTC	CASSLVRGGRSEQFF
TRBV7-9	.	TRBJ1-2	TRBD1	TGTGCCAGCAGCTTGGACAGGGGTAACTATGGCTACACCTTC	CASSLDRGNYGYTF
TRBV27	.	TRBJ2-7	TRBD1	TGTGCCAGCAGTTTAATTGGGCAGGGGGCCGAGCAGTACTTC	CASSLIGQGAEQYF
TRBV5-5	.	TRBJ2-3	.	TGTGCCAGCAGGCCGGGCTCCTCCCATGCAGATACGCAGTATTTT	CASRPGSSHADTQYF
TRBV4-2	once	TRBJ2-4	.	TGTGCCAGCAGCCAAGATCCCCGACCCAAAAACATTCAGTACTTC	CASSQDPRPKNIQYF
TRBV7-9	.	TRBJ2-5	TRBD2	TGTGCCAGCAGCATAGCGGGAGGGGAAGAGACCCAGTACTTC	CASSIAGGEETQYF
TRBV14	.	TRBJ2-3	TRBD2	TGTGCCAGCAGCCAAGTCCCGAGACTAGCGGTCAGCACAGATACGCAGTATTTT	CASSQVPRLAVSTDTQYF
TRBV4-1	once	TRBJ2-2	.	TGCGCCAGCAGCCAAAAAGCAGGGACTCTTAACACCGGGGAGCTGTTTTTT	CASSQKAGTLNTGELFF
TRBV9	.	TRBJ1-3	.	TGTGCCAGTTCAACTTCTACAGCTTTCTCTGGAAACATCATATATTTT	CASSTSTAFSGNIIYF
TRBV18	.	TRBJ2-2	.	TGTGCCAGCTCACCTGGTGGTCGGGAGCTGTTTTTT	CASSPGGRELFF
TRBV5-1	.	TRBJ2-1	.	TGCGCCAGCAGCCCCGGGCCCAACTCCTACAATGAGCAGTTCTTC	CASSPGPNSYNEQFF
TRBV7-9	.	TRBJ1-2	.	TGTGCCAGCAGCCCCTCCAGGACAGAAGAGTCCTATGGCTACACCTTC	CASSPSRTEESYGYTF
TRBV29-1	.	TRBJ2-4	.	TGCAGCGTTGACGCAGGCCTGGGGAACATTCAGTACTTC	CSVDAGLGNIQYF
TRBV2	.	TRBJ2-7	TRBD1	TGTGCCAGCAGACCGGTGGGACAGGGCACGAACGAGCAGTACTTC	CASRPVGQGTNEQYF
TRBV5-1	.	TRBJ2-7	TRBD1	TGCGCCAGCAGCCAGGACAGGGGAGTTTACGAGCAGTACTTC	CASSQDRGVYEQYF
TRBV6-5	.	TRBJ1-4	.	TGTGCCAGCAGTTACCGAGGGTCCAGTAATGAAAAACTGTTTTTT	CASSYRGSSNEKLFF
TRBV11-2	.	TRBJ2-3	.	TGTGCCAGCAGCTTACTTTCGGGAAACACAGATACGCAGTATTTT	CASSLLSGNTDTQYF
TRBV15	.	TRBJ2-7	.	TGTGCCACCAGCAGAAGAGGGCTAGGATACGAGCAGTACTTC	CATSRRGLGYEQYF
TRBV28	.	TRBJ1-1	.	TGTGCACACATCGGACCCGGACAGATAGAAGCTTTCTTT	CAHIGPGQIEAFF
TRBV6-4	.	TRBJ2-1	TRBD2	TGTGCCAGCAGTCCGACTAGCGGGAGGGCCAATGAGCAGTTCTTC	CASSPTSGRANEQFF
TRBV19	.	TRBJ2-2	.	TGTGCCAGTAGTAAGACTCCGGGTGCTAACACCGGGGAGCTGTTTTTT	CASSKTPGANTGELFF
TRBV4-1	.	TRBJ2-1	.	TGCGCCAGCAGCCACAGGAGGGGGGCACTGGTCTATGAGCAGTTCTTC	CASSHRRGALVYEQFF
TRBV6-4	.	TRBJ1-5	.	TGTGCCAGCAGTGCGCAGGCGGGGCAGCCCCAGCATTTT	CASSAQAGQPQHF
TRBV9	.	TRBJ2-7	TRBD2	TGTGCCAGCAGCCCTCACGGGGGGACCGAGCAGTACTTC	CASSPHGGTEQYF
TRBV5-5	.	TRBJ2-2	.	TGTGCCAGCAGCTTTATTCTGGGAGGTATCGGGGAGCTGTTTTTT	CASSFILGGIGELFF
TRBV5-1	.	TRBJ2-5	.	TGCGCCAGCACCCTGGAAAGTCCGGAGACCCAGTACTTC	CASTLESPETQYF
TRBV2	.	TRBJ1-4	TRBD1	TGTGCCAGCAGCGAGACAGGGTTCACTAATGAAAAACTGTTTTTT	CASSETGFTNEKLFF
TRBV9	.	TRBJ1-4	.	TGTGCCAGCAGCGCCCAACAGGGTCCTAATGAAAAACTGTTTTTT	CASSAQQGPNEKLFF
TRBV2	.	TRBJ1-1	.	TGTGCCAGCAGTTGGGGTGGGCCCACTGAAGCTTTCTTT	CASSWGGPTEAFF
TRBV5-1	.	TRBJ2-1	TRBD2	TGCGCCAGCAGCGCCCTAGCGGAGAGCTCCTACAATGAGCAGTTCTTC	CASSALAESSYNEQFF
TRBV5-1	.	TRBJ2-2	TRBD2	TGCGCCAGCAGCCCCCTGGCGGGAGAGGCCGGGGAGCTGTTTTTT	CASSPLAGEAGELFF
TRBV7-7	.	TRBJ2-1	.	TGTGCCAGCAGCTTGTATCTAAACAATGAGCAGTTCTTC	CASSLYLNNEQFF
TRBV5-5	once	TRBJ2-3	.	TGTGCCAGCAGCTTGTTATTGGCCAGAGAAAGCACAGATACGCAGTATTTT	CASSLLLARESTDTQYF
TRBV7-8	once	TRBJ1-5	.	TGTGCCAGCAGCTTAAATACGTATCAGCCCCAGCATTTT	CASSLNTYQPQHF
TRBV18	.	TRBJ2-7	.	TGTGCCAGCTCACGCGGACAGCCAACCAACGAGCAGTACTTC	CASSRGQPTNEQYF
TRBV28	.	TRBJ2-7	TRBD2	TGTGCCAGCAGCCCGACTAGCGGGCCAACCTACGAGCAGTACTTC	CASSPTSGPTYEQYF
TRBV5-1	.	TRBJ2-5	.	TGCGCCAGCCACCCTACAGGGAGGGACGAAGAGACCCAGTACTTC	CASHPTGRDEETQYF
TRBV18	.	TRBJ1-2	TRBD1	TGTGCCAGCTCACCCGACAGGGAAGATGGCTACACCTTC	CASSPDREDGYTF
TRBV6-1	.	TRBJ2-1	TRBD2	TGTGCCAGCATGCCCCTGGTAGCGGGGGGCGGTGAGCAGTTCTTC	CASMPLVAGGGEQFF
TRBV7-9	.	TRBJ1-5	TRBD1	TGTGCCAGCAGCGCACGGACAGGGGGCGATGATCAGCCCCAGCATTTT	CASSARTGGDDQPQHF
TRBV7-2	.	TRBJ1-2	.	TGTGCCAGCAGCTTCGTCTATGGCTACACCTTC	CASSFVYGYTF
TRBV5-4	.	TRBJ2-1	TRBD2	TGTGCCAGCAGCTTCGTTCCTAGCGGGAGGGCTTTTAGAGATGAGCAGTTCTTC	CASSFVPSGRAFRDEQFF